These 5 T cell receptor beta chains originate from one sample sequenced in a study of blood T cell repertoires in COVID-19. The data were produced by immunoSEQ multiplex PCR, yet TCRdb's version contains in-frame clones alone and is incomplete. The profile shows 380,000 or so clones, about 89% of them singletons. The sample consisted of PBMCs or T cells enriched from blood (not recorded which). These receptor sequences come from a man aged 25-40 years who had recovered from COVID-19.

The chain links TRBV30 to TRBJ2-3; 8 bases align to TRBD1. V lost 5 bases to trimming and J lost 1 base; unmatched junction nucleotides: 5. The CDR3 totals 14 residues. Germline values: CDR1 GTSNPN, CDR2 SVGIG (reference sequence). The CDR3 region is CAWEGQVRTDTQYF. CDR3 DNA: TGTGCCTGGGAGGGACAGGTGCGCACAGATACGCAGTATTTT.

The chain joins TRBV7-8 to TRBJ1-4; 9 nucleotides match TRBD1. Germline V CDR1 and CDR2: SGHVS, FQNEAQ. The ends lost 1 base at V and 0 bases at J; junction bases unmatched: 12. The CDR3 loop spans 20 amino acids. For the CDR3, the DNA is TGTGCCAGCAGCTTAGTAGGTTCCGGGACAGGGCACTCAACTAATGAAAAACTGTTTTTT. Translating gives CASSLVGSGTGHSTNEKLFF.

This clone appeared a single time. The rearrangement joins TRBV7-9 to TRBJ1-1, with 9 bases aligning to TRBD1. Germline V gene lookup returns CDR1 SEHNR and CDR2 FQNEAQ (reference sequence). V trimming: 5 bases; J trimming: 1 base; junction bases outside the gene matches: 2. This CDR3 contains 14 residues. The CDR3 DNA reads TGTGCCAGCAGCGTACAGGGGGCGAACACTGAAGCTTTCTTT. Protein product: CASSVQGANTEAFF.

The chain couples TRBV9 to TRBJ1-6, with a possible D match to TRBD1 (5 bases). The V and J ends lost 5 bases and 0 bases respectively, with 15 bases between them. Looked up from germline, CDR1 is SGDLS and CDR2 is YYNGEE. The CDR3 has 17 amino acids. CDR3 amino acids: CASSGGGVSSYNSPLHF. The CDR3 nucleotides are TGTGCCAGCAGTGGGGGAGGGGTTAGCTCCTATAATTCACCCCTCCACTTT.

This chain uses TRBV5-4 with TRBJ2-3; 7 nucleotides align to TRBD1. This CDR3 region has 15 residues. Germline loops: CDR1 SGHNT, CDR2 YYREEE (reference sequence). Losses at the gene ends were 6 bases for V and 0 bases for J; bases not matched to a gene: 7. As DNA, the CDR3 is TGTGCCAGCAACCCAAACAGGGGAAGCACAGATACGCAGTATTTT. Its translation is CASNPNRGSTDTQYF.